These T cell receptor beta chains were read from a single sample in a study of blood T cell repertoires in COVID-19. Measured with immunoSEQ multiplex PCR; TCRdb has only the in-frame clones, and not every one. This table holds roughly 280,000 clones, less than 90% found once. Sample: peripheral blood. These receptors were taken from a man in his thirties or forties with active or convalescent COVID-19. Each CDR3 is given with its conserved first and last residue. Fields, in order: V gene, CDR3 protein.

TRBV2	CASMPGQTNQPQHF
TRBV30	CAWSYPGGFQQPQHF
TRBV15	CATSRGQGAGQPQHF
TRBV6-5	CASSQGTGESPLHF
TRBV5-8	CASSSGQVDYEQYF
TRBV27	CASSFRTGKNQPQHF
TRBV7-8	CASSLGGGGEGSPLHF
TRBV5-1	CASSLAGGTGGQETQYF
TRBV5-1	CASSPEGGMNTEAFF
TRBV13	CASSSDRATEAFF
TRBV27	CASSGTLGRSGELFF
TRBV12-3/TRBV12-4	CASSFNGNQPQHF
TRBV24-1	CATSDDRDTGELFF
TRBV27	CATWEYSGNTIYF
TRBV7-2	CASSRTSGNTGELFF
TRBV2	CASSGRTGTDTQYF
TRBV13	CASSSTGLAGSYTADTQYF
TRBV9	CASSVSGGPNTGELFF
TRBV6-6	CASYTIRGNTEAFF
TRBV10-2	CASSEQGGTEAFF
TRBV12-3/TRBV12-4	CASSLVGTTAFF
TRBV4-2	CASSQDFQGYEQYF
TRBV18	CASSTSDSTITEAFF
TRBV19	CASSIIQGATGELFF
TRBV3-1/TRBV3-2	CASSQDGGTGGEQYF
TRBV3-1/TRBV3-2	CASSQDRGTGGGNEQFF
TRBV13	CASSRDSLGGYGYTF
TRBV6-5	CASSPPGTGVNEQFF
TRBV6-6	CASVTSGGVKAFF
TRBV12-3/TRBV12-4	CASSLGTPYEQYF
TRBV5-1	CASRSGGSNEKLFF